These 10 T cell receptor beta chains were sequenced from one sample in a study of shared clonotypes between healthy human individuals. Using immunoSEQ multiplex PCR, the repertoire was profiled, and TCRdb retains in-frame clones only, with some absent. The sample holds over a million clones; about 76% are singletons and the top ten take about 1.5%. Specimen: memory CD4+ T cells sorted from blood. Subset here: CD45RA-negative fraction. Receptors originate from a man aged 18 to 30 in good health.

CDR3 sequence (DNA): TGTGCCAGTAGTATATCCGGAGGGGGAGGGAGCCGAGAGACCCAGTACTTC. It yields the protein CASSISGGGGSRETQYF. This chain uses TRBV19 with TRBJ2-5; TRBD2 is a possible D gene (7 bases). The V end lost 2 bases, the J end lost 4 bases, and 20 bases lay between the germline ends. CDR1 LNHDA and CDR2 SQIVND come from the germline V gene (reference sequence). The CDR3 contains 17 residues.

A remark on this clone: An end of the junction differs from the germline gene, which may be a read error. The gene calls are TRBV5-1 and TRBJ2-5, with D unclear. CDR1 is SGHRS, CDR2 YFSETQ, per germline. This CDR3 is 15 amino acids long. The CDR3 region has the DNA TGCGCCAGCAGCTTGTCCGTCGGGCTACAAGAAACCCAGTACTTC. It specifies CASSLSVGLQETQYF.

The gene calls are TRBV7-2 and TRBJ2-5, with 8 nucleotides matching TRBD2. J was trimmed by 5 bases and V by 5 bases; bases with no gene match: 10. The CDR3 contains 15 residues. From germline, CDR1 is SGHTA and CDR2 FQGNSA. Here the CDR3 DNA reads TGTGCCAGCAGCCAAGACGGACTAGCCGGGGAGACCCAGTACTTC. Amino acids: CASSQDGLAGETQYF.

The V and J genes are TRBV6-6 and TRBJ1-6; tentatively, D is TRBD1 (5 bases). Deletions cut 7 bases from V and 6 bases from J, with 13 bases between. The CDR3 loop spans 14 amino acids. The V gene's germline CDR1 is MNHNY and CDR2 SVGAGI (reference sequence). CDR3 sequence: CASNSDSLNSPLHF. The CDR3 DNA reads TGTGCCAGCAATTCCGACAGCCTTAATTCACCCCTCCACTTT.

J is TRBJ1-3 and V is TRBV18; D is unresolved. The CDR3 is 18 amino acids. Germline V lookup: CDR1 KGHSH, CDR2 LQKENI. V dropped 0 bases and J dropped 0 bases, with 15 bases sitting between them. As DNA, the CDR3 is TGTGCCAGCTCACCACCGGGTTGGAACGCCGTCTCTGGAAACACCATATATTTT. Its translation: CASSPPGWNAVSGNTIYF.

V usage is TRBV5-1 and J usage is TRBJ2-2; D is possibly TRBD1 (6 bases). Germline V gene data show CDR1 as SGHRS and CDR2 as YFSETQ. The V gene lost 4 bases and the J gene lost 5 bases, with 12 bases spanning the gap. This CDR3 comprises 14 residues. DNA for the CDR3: TGCGCCAGCAGCCAGGGGTCGGAGACCGGGGAGCTGTTTTTT. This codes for CASSQGSETGELFF.

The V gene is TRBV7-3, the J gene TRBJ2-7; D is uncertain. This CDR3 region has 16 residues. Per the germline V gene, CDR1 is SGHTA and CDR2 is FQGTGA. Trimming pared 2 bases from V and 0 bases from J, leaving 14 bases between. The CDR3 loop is CASSLYSQLDSYEQYF. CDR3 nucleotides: TGTGCCAGCAGCTTATACTCGCAGCTCGACTCCTACGAGCAGTACTTC.

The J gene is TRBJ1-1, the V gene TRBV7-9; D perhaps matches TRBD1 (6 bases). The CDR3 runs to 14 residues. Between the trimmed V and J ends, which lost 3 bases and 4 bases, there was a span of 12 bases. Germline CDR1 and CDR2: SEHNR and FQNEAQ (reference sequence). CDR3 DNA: TGTGCCAGCAGCTTCCGACAGGACGGCACTGAAGCTTTCTTT. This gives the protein CASSFRQDGTEAFF.

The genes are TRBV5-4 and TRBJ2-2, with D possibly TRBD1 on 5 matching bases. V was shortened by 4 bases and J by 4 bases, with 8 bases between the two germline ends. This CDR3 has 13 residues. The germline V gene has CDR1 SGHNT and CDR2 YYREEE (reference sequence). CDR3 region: CASSRDSTGELFF. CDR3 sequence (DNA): TGTGCCAGCAGCCGTGACAGCACCGGGGAGCTGTTTTTT.

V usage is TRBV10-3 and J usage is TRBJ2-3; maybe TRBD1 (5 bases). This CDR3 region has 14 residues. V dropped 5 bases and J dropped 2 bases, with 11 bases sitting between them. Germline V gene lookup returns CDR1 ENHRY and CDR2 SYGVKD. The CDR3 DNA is TGTGCCATCAGTCTAGACAGAGACACAGATACGCAGTATTTT. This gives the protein CAISLDRDTDTQYF.